These 32 T cell receptor beta chains originate from one sample sequenced in a study of blood T cell repertoires in COVID-19. TCRdb keeps only in-frame clones here, not all; method: immunoSEQ multiplex PCR. Altogether about 250,000 clones are present, about 82% being singletons, with the ten largest covering 5.5% to 6%. The source material was peripheral blood. The receptor source for this set is a woman aged 80 or older with COVID-19, enrolled during active disease.

This chain connects TRBV18 to TRBJ1-2; 8 nucleotides line up with TRBD1. The CDR3 is made up of 15 amino acids. Germline V lookup: CDR1 KGHSH, CDR2 LQKENI. Trimming removed 0 bases from V and 8 bases from J; junction bases left unmatched: 8. The CDR3 DNA follows: TGTGCCAGCTCACCACCGACAGGGGCGAGTGGGGGCTACACCTTC. Amino acid sequence: CASSPPTGASGGYTF.

The rearrangement uses TRBV5-1 and TRBJ2-1; D remains ambiguous. The CDR3 runs to 13 residues. Per the germline V gene, CDR1 is SGHRS and CDR2 is YFSETQ. Trimming left V 4 bases short and J 3 bases short, with 8 bases between. Here the CDR3 reads CASSLRNYNEQFF. CDR3 in DNA: TGCGCCAGCAGCCTGAGAAACTACAATGAGCAGTTCTTC.

This chain links TRBV12-1 with TRBJ2-2; the tabulated D call, TRBD2, remains unverified against the DNA. TRBV12-1 is tagged as a pseudogene. CDR3 length: 16 residues. The CDR3 bases are TGTGCCAGCAGCCGCTCGAGGAGGCGAGGCACCGGGGAGCTGTTTTTT. Protein product: CASSRSRRRGTGELFF.

This clone was observed a few times. The rearrangement links TRBV27 to TRBJ1-5, with 9 bases fitting TRBD1. V gave up 5 bases and J gave up 6 bases; unmatched junction bases: 5. This CDR3 is built from 14 residues. Looked up from germline, CDR1 is MNHEY and CDR2 is SMNVEV (reference sequence). The CDR3 DNA reads TGTGCCAGCAGTGGGCGGACAGGGGTTCAGCCCCAGCATTTT. Residues: CASSGRTGVQPQHF.

The chain couples TRBV5-1 to TRBJ1-3; no clear D gene. Germline V gene data show CDR1 as SGHRS and CDR2 as YFSETQ. The CDR3 totals 14 residues. V lost 4 bases and J lost 2, with 10 bases in between. This CDR3 is CASSPSEPGNTIYF. The CDR3 bases are TGCGCCAGCAGCCCCTCGGAGCCTGGAAACACCATATATTTT.

This chain joins TRBV3-1 (or the pseudogene TRBV3-2) and TRBJ2-2; 8 bases are a match to TRBD1. This CDR3 comprises 16 residues. Trimming removed 1 base from V and 3 bases from J; junction bases left unmatched: 4. Germline V gives CDR1 LGHDT, CDR2 YNNKEL (reference sequence). The CDR3, as DNA: TGTGCCAGCAGCCAAGGCGGACAGGGATACACCGGGGAGCTGTTTTTT. It specifies CASSQGGQGYTGELFF.

V and J are TRBV9 and TRBJ2-2; 7 bases match TRBD2. V was clipped by 4 bases and J by 0 bases; unmatched bases: 3. CDR1 is SGDLS, CDR2 YYNGEE, per germline. The CDR3 is made up of 15 amino acids. The DNA of the CDR3 is TGTGCCAGCAGCTTTCGGGGGGCGAACACCGGGGAGCTGTTTTTT. Its translation: CASSFRGANTGELFF.

V usage is TRBV7-2 and J usage is TRBJ1-3; perhaps TRBD1 as D (6 bases). Germline assignment: CDR1 SGHTA and CDR2 FQGNSA. The CDR3 is 14 residues long. V was clipped by 5 bases and J by 3 bases, with 11 bases between them. CDR3 protein: CASSPRGYGNTIYF. In nucleotides, the CDR3 is TGTGCCAGCAGCCCCAGGGGTTATGGAAACACCATATATTTT.

The rearrangement uses TRBV4-2 and TRBJ2-3; D is possibly TRBD2 (6 bases). The CDR3 totals 17 residues. CDR1 and CDR2 (germline): LGHNA, YNFKEQ. V was cut by 0 bases and J by 0 bases, with 13 bases left in between. CDR3 coding DNA: TGTGCCAGCAGCCAAGAAAGCGGAGGGTATAGCACAGATACGCAGTATTTT. It specifies CASSQESGGYSTDTQYF.

The count of this clone is one. V gene TRBV5-1 combines with J gene TRBJ2-5; 13 bases are a match to TRBD2. The V gene end was trimmed by 5 bases and the J gene end by 4 bases; junction bases not matched to a gene: 11. This CDR3 is built from 17 residues. Per the germline V gene, CDR1 is SGHRS and CDR2 is YFSETQ. The CDR3 loop reads CASRRTSGGGLRETQYF. DNA for the CDR3: TGCGCCAGCAGACGGACTAGCGGGGGTGGTTTGCGAGAGACCCAGTACTTC.

The V call is TRBV5-5, the J call TRBJ2-5; 10 bases are shared with TRBD1. The V gene end was trimmed by 3 bases and the J gene end by 7 bases; junction bases not matched to a gene: 6. This CDR3 comprises 14 residues. In germline, CDR1 is SGHKS, CDR2 YYEKEE (reference sequence). CDR3 region: CASSSNGQGGTQYF. The CDR3 coding sequence is TGTGCCAGCAGCTCGAACGGACAGGGGGGGACCCAGTACTTC.

This clone showed up just once. This rearrangement joins TRBV6-6 to TRBJ1-1; TRBD1 might be the D (5 bases). The V gene lost 5 bases and the J gene lost 2 bases, with 15 bases spanning the gap. Germline CDR1 MNHNY, CDR2 SVGAGI (reference sequence). The length of the CDR3 is 15 residues. As DNA, the CDR3 is TGTGCCAGCAGTCCCCGGATAGGGGAAAACACTGAAGCTTTCTTT. Translating gives CASSPRIGENTEAFF.

As for this clone: The junction does not match germline at one end; this may be a read error. This chain links TRBV7-8 with TRBJ2-5; 8 positions agree with TRBD1. Germline V lookup: CDR1 SGHVS, CDR2 FQNEAQ. This CDR3 comprises 13 residues. The CDR3 DNA sequence: TGTGCCAGCAGCCCCGACAGGGGCGAGATCCAGTACTTC. Encoded protein: CASSPDRGEIQYF.

J is TRBJ2-7 and V is TRBV27, with 7 bases that match TRBD2. The germline V gene encodes CDR1 MNHEY and CDR2 SMNVEV (reference sequence). This CDR3 is 18 amino acids long. Trimming removed 2 bases from V and 0 bases from J; junction bases left unmatched: 13. CDR3 bases: TGTGCCAGCAGTTTAGGTCGGTCGGGCCGGGGGGTCTCCTACGAGCAGTACTTC. Amino acids: CASSLGRSGRGVSYEQYF.

The rearrangement uses TRBV27 and TRBJ2-2, with 11 bases that match TRBD2. CDR3 length: 17 amino acids. The germline V gene encodes CDR1 MNHEY and CDR2 SMNVEV (reference sequence). V shed 3 bases and J 6 bases; nucleotides not matched to a gene: 9. The CDR3 reads CASSFPNVAGGPGELFF. CDR3 DNA: TGTGCCAGCAGTTTCCCCAACGTAGCGGGGGGGCCCGGGGAGCTGTTTTTT.

The V and J genes are TRBV5-1 and TRBJ1-1; possible D gene TRBD1, 6 bases. The CDR3 extends over 15 amino acids. Germline V gene data show CDR1 as SGHRS and CDR2 as YFSETQ. V was shortened by 5 bases and J by 4 bases, with 18 bases between the two germline ends. In DNA, the CDR3 is TGCGCCAGCAGATCAGGGGATTACCTTCTCACTGAAGCTTTCTTT. Translated: CASRSGDYLLTEAFF.

This clone has a single count. CDR3 sequence reads: CATSDPGQLTDTQYF. In DNA form, the CDR3 reads TGTGCCACCAGTGATCCGGGACAACTCACAGATACGCAGTATTTT. This chain links TRBV24-1 with TRBJ2-3, with D maybe TRBD1 (6 bases). Germline V gene lookup returns CDR1 KGHDR and CDR2 SFDVKD. V gave up 3 bases and J gave up 2 bases, with 11 bases separating them. The CDR3 spans 15 residues.

This clone was counted only a few times. The rearrangement uses TRBV3-1 (or the pseudogene TRBV3-2) and TRBJ2-5; 11 nucleotides line up with TRBD2. Germline CDR1 LGHDT, CDR2 YNNKEL (reference sequence). J lost 5 bases, V lost 4 bases, and 9 bases had no gene match. CDR3 length: 16 amino acids. The CDR3 nucleotides are TGTGCCAGCAGCCGAATAGCGGGGGGGCTAGTGGAGACCCAGTACTTC. Translated, it gives CASSRIAGGLVETQYF.

The chain joins TRBV5-1 to TRBJ1-1; D not resolved. This CDR3 region has 13 residues. From germline, CDR1 is SGHRS and CDR2 YFSETQ. Between the trimmed V and J ends, which lost 5 bases and 5 bases, there was a span of 13 bases. Here the CDR3 DNA reads TGCGCCAGCAGAGTCTTTGGGGAGACTGAAGCTTTCTTT. Translated: CASRVFGETEAFF. The complete variable domain, with remaining parts taken from reference TRBV5-1 and TRBJ1-1, reads KAGVTQTPRYLIKTRGQQVTLSCSPISGHRSVSWYQQTPGQGLQFLFEYFSETQRNKGNFPGRFSGRQFSNSRSEMNVSTLELGDSALYLCASRVFGETEAFFGQGTRLTVV.

The chain has TRBV9 and TRBJ2-2, with TRBD2 identical over 9 bases. V gave up 2 bases and J gave up 7 bases; unmatched junction bases: 12. There are 17 residues in the CDR3. Germline values: CDR1 SGDLS, CDR2 YYNGEE. DNA of the CDR3: TGTGCCAGCAGCGTTGATTTACGGCGGGGGGGCAACGGGGAGCTGTTTTTT. Translation: CASSVDLRRGGNGELFF.

The chain carries TRBV7-2 and TRBJ2-5; D is uncertain. There are 15 residues in the CDR3. Trimming pared 5 bases from V and 1 base from J, leaving 14 bases between. The germline CDR1 and CDR2 sequences are SGHTA and FQGNSA. The CDR3 spells CASSRGGTGQETQYF. The CDR3 bases are TGTGCCAGCAGCCGCGGCGGTACCGGCCAAGAGACCCAGTACTTC.

The chain couples TRBV30 to TRBJ2-5; 8 bases fit TRBD2. CDR3 length: 18 amino acids. With V trimmed by 2 bases and J by 7 bases, 21 bases remained unmatched. CDR1 is GTSNPN and CDR2 is SVGIG in the germline V gene (reference sequence). The CDR3 DNA reads TGTGCCTGGAGTCGCGCCGGATCGGGGGGGCGAAAATATGGGACCCAGTACTTC. It encodes CAWSRAGSGGRKYGTQYF.

The chain combines TRBV27 with TRBJ2-2, with 11 bases fitting TRBD2. Germline trimming cut 3 bases from V and 7 bases from J; bases unmatched to any gene: 4. The germline V gene has CDR1 MNHEY and CDR2 SMNVEV (reference sequence). This CDR3 contains 15 residues. DNA of the CDR3: TGTGCCAGCAGTTTTAGCGGGGGGGCCAACGGGGAGCTGTTTTTT. Encoded protein: CASSFSGGANGELFF.

This chain connects TRBV7-9 to TRBJ1-2, with D tentatively TRBD1 (5 bases). The CDR3 is made up of 15 amino acids. Between the trimmed V and J ends, which lost 5 bases and 1 base, there was a span of 14 bases. Looked up from germline, CDR1 is SEHNR and CDR2 is FQNEAQ (reference sequence). CDR3 loop: CASSPQAVNNYGYTF. Written as DNA, the CDR3 is TGTGCCAGCAGCCCACAGGCCGTGAATAACTATGGCTACACCTTC.

The J gene is TRBJ2-1, the V gene TRBV6-2 or TRBV6-3, with TRBD1 matching 8 bases. The CDR3 consists of 18 residues. V was pared by 0 bases and J by 3 bases, with 10 bases of the junction left unmatched. From germline, CDR1 is MNHEY and CDR2 SVGEGT. CDR3 nucleotide sequence: TGTGCCAGCAGTTACTCGATAAGGGCAGGGGGCGACTACAATGAGCAGTTCTTC. Its translation: CASSYSIRAGGDYNEQFF.

A single count supports this clone. The chain has TRBV4-1 and TRBJ1-1; 10 bases agree with TRBD1. Germline assignment: CDR1 MGHRA and CDR2 YSYEKL. The CDR3 covers 15 residues. Trimming at V came to 5 bases and at J to 0 bases, leaving 3 bases not matched to a gene. CDR3 nucleotide sequence: TGCGCCAGCAGCTATGGACAGGGGGTGAACACTGAAGCTTTCTTT. This codes for CASSYGQGVNTEAFF.

V and J are TRBV3-1 (or the pseudogene TRBV3-2) and TRBJ1-5; D may be TRBD1 (5 bases). Germline V gene data show CDR1 as LGHDT and CDR2 as YNNKEL (reference sequence). The CDR3 covers 15 residues. Trimming took off 4 bases at V and 6 bases at J, with 16 bases between the two ends. The CDR3 coding sequence is TGTGCCAGCAGCCCGGGGAGGGGTGTCGGTCAGCCCCAGCATTTT. This translates into CASSPGRGVGQPQHF.

The genes are TRBV9 and TRBJ1-5; 7 nucleotides match TRBD1. The CDR3 totals 14 residues. The V gene end was trimmed by 2 bases and the J gene end by 3 bases; junction bases not matched to a gene: 2. The germline gives CDR1 SGDLS, CDR2 YYNGEE. CDR3 coding DNA: TGTGCCAGCAGCGTCGGGACAGCCAATCAGCCCCAGCATTTT. It is translated as CASSVGTANQPQHF.

There are a few counts of this clone. The rearrangement uses TRBV5-1 and TRBJ2-2; D not resolved. Trimming removed 1 base from V and 5 bases from J, with 9 bases in between. This CDR3 has 14 residues. Germline-derived CDR1 and CDR2 are SGHRS and YFSETQ. Here the CDR3 reads CASSLLAETGELFF. CDR3 bases: TGCGCCAGCAGCTTGCTGGCGGAGACCGGGGAGCTGTTTTTT.

This clone was observed once. V and J are TRBV6-5 and TRBJ1-1, with D possibly matching TRBD1 (5 bases). The germline CDR1 and CDR2 sequences are MNHEY and SVGAGI. The CDR3 covers 12 residues. The ends were cut back, 6 bases at V and 5 bases at J, with 10 bases in the middle. The CDR3 protein is CASRLQGTEAFF. For the CDR3, the DNA is TGTGCCAGCAGGTTGCAGGGAACTGAAGCTTTCTTT.

The chain links TRBV12-3 or TRBV12-4 to TRBJ1-5, with D hard to call. V was pared by 5 bases and J by 7 bases, with 9 bases between. The CDR3 is 12 residues long. CDR3 nucleotide sequence: TGTGCCAGCAGTCCCCGGGAACAGCCCCAGCATTTT. Its protein product is CASSPREQPQHF.

The chain couples TRBV15 to TRBJ2-3; perhaps TRBD2 as D (6 bases). The germline V gene has CDR1 LNHNV and CDR2 YYDKDF (reference sequence). The CDR3 extends over 17 amino acids. Trimming took 1 base from V and 3 from J, leaving 17 bases between them. In DNA form, the CDR3 reads TGTGCCACCAGCAGAGCCGGGATTGCGGGGCAGACAGATACGCAGTATTTT. This codes for CATSRAGIAGQTDTQYF.